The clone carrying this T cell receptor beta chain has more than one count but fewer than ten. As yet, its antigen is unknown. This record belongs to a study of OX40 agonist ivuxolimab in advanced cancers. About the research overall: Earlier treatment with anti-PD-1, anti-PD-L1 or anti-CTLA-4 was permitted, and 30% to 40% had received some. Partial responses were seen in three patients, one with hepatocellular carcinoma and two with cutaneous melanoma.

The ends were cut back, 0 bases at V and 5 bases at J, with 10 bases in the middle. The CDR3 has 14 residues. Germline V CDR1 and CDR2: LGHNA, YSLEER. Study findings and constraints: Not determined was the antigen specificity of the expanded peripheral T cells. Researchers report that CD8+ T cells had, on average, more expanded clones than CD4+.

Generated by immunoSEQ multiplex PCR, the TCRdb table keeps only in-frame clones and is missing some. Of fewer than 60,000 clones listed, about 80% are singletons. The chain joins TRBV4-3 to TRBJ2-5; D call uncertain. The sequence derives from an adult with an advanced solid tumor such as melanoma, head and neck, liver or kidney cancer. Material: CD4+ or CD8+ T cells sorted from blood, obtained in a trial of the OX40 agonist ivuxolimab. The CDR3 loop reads CASSQEVFTETQYF. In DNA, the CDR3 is TGCGCCAGCAGCCAAGAGGTATTCACGGAGACCCAGTACTTC.